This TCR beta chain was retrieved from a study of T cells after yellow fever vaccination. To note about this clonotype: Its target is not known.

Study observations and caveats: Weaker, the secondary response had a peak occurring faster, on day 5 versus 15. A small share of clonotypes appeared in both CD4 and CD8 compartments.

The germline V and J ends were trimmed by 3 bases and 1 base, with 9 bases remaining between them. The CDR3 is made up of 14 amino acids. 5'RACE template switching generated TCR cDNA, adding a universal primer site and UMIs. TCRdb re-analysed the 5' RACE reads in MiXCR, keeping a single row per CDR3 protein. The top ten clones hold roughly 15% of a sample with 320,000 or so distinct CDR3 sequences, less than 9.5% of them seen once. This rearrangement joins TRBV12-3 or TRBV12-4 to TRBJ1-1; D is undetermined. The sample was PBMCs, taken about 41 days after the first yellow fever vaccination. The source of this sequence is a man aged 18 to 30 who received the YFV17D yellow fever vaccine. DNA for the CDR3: TGTGCCAGCAGTTTCTGGTCCCAGAACACTGAAGCTTTCTTT. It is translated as CASSFWSQNTEAFF.